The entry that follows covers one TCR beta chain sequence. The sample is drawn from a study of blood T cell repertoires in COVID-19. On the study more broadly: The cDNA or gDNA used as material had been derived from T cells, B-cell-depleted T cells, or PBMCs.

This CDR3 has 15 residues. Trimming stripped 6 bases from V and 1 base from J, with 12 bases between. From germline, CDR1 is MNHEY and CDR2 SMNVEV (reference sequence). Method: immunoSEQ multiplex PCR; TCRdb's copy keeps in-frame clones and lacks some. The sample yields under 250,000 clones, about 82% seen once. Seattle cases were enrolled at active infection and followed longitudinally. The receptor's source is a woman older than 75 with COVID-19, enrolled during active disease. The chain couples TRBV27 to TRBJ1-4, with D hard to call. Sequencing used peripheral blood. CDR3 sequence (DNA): TGTGCCAGCAGGACTATCTCGGGAACTAATGAAAAACTGTTTTTT. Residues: CASRTISGTNEKLFF. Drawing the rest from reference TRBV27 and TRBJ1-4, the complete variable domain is EAQVTQNPRYLITVTGKKLTVTCSQNMNHEYMSWYRQDPGLGLRQIYYSMNVEVTDKGDVPEGYKVSRKEKRNFPLILESPSPNQTSLYFCASRTISGTNEKLFFGSGTQLSVL.